Sequencing of this T cell receptor (beta chain) was carried out in a study of blood T cell repertoires in COVID-19. For the study at large: Some COVID-19 samples were acute and others convalescent; all came from the United States, Italy and Spain. T cells, B-cell-depleted T cells, or PBMCs provided the cDNA or gDNA that served as material.

Assay: immunoSEQ multiplex PCR; the TCRdb copy retains only in-frame clones and omits some. The table records fewer than 130,000 clones, about four fifths of them present only once. The V end was cut by 1 base, the J end by 5 bases, with 16 bases between. There are 16 residues in the CDR3. Germline lookup yields CDR1 KGHDR and CDR2 SFDVKD. The chain links TRBV24-1 to TRBJ2-5; D unclear. The sample taken for sequencing was peripheral blood. The clonotype originates from a woman aged 60-70 years with acute or convalescent COVID-19. CDR3: CATSDFEGGVVETQYF. CDR3 DNA sequence: TGTGCCACCAGTGATTTCGAAGGTGGAGTTGTGGAGACCCAGTACTTC.